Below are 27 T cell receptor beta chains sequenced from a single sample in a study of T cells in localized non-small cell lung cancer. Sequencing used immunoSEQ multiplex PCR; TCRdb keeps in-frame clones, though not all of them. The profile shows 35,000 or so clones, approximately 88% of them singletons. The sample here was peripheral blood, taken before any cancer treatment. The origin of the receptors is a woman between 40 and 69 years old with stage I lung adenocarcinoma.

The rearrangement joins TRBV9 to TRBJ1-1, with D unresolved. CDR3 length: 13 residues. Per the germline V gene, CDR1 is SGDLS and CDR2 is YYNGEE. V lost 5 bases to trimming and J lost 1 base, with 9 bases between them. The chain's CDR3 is CASSLMQNTEAFF. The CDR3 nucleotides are TGTGCCAGCAGTCTTATGCAGAACACTGAAGCTTTCTTT.

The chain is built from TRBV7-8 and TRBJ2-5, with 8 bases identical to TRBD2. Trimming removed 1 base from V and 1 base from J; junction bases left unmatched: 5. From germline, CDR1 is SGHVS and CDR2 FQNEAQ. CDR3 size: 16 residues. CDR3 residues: CASSLERGGFQETQYF. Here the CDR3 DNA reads TGTGCCAGCAGCTTAGAACGGGGGGGATTCCAAGAGACCCAGTACTTC. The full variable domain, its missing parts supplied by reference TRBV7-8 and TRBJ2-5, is GAGVSQSPRYKVAKRGQDVALRCDPISGHVSLFWYQQALGQGPEFLTYFQNEAQLDKSGLPSDRFFAERPEGSVSTLKIQRTQQEDSAVYLCASSLERGGFQETQYFGPGTRLLVL.

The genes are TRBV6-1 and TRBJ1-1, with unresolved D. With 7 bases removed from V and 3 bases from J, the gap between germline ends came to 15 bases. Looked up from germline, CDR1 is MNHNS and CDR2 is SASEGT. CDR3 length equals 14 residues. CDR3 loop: CASTEGKSDTEAFF. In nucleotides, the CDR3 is TGTGCCAGCACAGAAGGGAAGTCCGACACTGAAGCTTTCTTT.

For the CDR3, the DNA is TGTGCCAGCAGTCCCCTCCTTGGGGGGGGATCGGAGACCCAGTACTTC. This encodes CASSPLLGGGSETQYF. The V call is TRBV28, the J call TRBJ2-5, with TRBD2 identical over 7 bases. CDR3 size: 16 residues. Germline assignment: CDR1 MDHEN and CDR2 SYDVKM. The V segment lost 5 bases and the J segment 5 bases; nucleotides outside the gene matches: 14.

The DNA for the CDR3 is TGTGCCAGTAGTATTCTTCCCGGGACAGGGAGTCGTTCACCCCTCCACTTT. It is translated as CASSILPGTGSRSPLHF. This chain uses TRBV19 with TRBJ1-6; 9 nucleotides line up with TRBD1. The germline gives CDR1 LNHDA, CDR2 SQIVND (reference sequence). The ends lost 3 bases at V and 9 bases at J; junction bases unmatched: 12. The CDR3 extends over 17 amino acids.

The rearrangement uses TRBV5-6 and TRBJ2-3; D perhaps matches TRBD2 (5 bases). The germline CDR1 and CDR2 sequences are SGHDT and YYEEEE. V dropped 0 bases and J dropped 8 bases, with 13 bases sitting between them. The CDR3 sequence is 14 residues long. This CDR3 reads CASSLGRRLGTQYF. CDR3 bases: TGTGCCAGCAGCTTGGGGCGGAGGTTGGGTACGCAGTATTTT.

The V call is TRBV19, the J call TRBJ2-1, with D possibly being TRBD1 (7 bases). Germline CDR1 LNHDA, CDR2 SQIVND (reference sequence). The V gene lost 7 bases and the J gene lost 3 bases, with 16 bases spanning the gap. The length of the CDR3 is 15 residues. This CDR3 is CASMNRQGGYNEQFF. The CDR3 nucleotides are TGTGCCAGTATGAATAGGCAGGGGGGCTACAATGAGCAGTTCTTC.

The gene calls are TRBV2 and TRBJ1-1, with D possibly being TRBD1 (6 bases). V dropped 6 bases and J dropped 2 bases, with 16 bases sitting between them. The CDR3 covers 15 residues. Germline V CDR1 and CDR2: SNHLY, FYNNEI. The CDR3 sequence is CASRRGDILNTEAFF. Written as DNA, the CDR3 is TGTGCCAGCAGGCGCGGGGACATATTAAACACTGAAGCTTTCTTT.

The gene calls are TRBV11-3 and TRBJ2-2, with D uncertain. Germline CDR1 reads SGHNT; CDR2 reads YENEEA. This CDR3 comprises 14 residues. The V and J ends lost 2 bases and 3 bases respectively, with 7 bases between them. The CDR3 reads CASSLRSYTGELFF. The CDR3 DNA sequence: TGTGCCAGCAGCTTACGATCGTACACCGGGGAGCTGTTTTTT.

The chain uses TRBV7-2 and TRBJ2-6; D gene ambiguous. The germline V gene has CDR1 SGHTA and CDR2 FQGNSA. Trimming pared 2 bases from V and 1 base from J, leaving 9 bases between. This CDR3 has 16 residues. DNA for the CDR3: TGTGCCAGCAGCTTAAGTAGTGGTTCTGGGGCCAACGTCCTGACTTTC. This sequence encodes CASSLSSGSGANVLTF.

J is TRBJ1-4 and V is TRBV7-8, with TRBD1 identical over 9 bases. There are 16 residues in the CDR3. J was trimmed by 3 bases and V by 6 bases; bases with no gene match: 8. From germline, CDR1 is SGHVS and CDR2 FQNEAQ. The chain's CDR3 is CASRLTGGIANEKLFF. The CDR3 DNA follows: TGTGCCAGCAGGCTCACAGGGGGCATAGCTAATGAAAAACTGTTTTTT. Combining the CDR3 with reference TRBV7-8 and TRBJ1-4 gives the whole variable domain GAGVSQSPRYKVAKRGQDVALRCDPISGHVSLFWYQQALGQGPEFLTYFQNEAQLDKSGLPSDRFFAERPEGSVSTLKIQRTQQEDSAVYLCASRLTGGIANEKLFFGSGTQLSVL.

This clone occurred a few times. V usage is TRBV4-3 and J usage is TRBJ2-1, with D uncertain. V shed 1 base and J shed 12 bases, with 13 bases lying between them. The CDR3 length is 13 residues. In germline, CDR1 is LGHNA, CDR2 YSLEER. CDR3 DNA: TGCGCCAGCAGCCAAGTCGTAGGCATGACGCAGTTCTTC. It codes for CASSQVVGMTQFF.

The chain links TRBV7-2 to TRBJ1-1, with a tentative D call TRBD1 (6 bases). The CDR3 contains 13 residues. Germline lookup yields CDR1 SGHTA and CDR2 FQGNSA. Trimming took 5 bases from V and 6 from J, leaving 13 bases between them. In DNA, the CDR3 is TGTGCCAGCAGCCAATACAGGGAGCCTGAAGCTTTCTTT. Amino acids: CASSQYREPEAFF.

CDR3 nucleotide sequence: TGTGCCAGCAGCCCACGTCTAGCGGGGGGTACAGATACGCAGTATTTT. Encoded protein: CASSPRLAGGTDTQYF. The rearrangement links TRBV11-2 to TRBJ2-3; 11 bases map to TRBD2. The CDR3 totals 16 residues. Germline V CDR1 and CDR2: SGHAT, FQNNGV. V shed 5 bases, J shed 3 bases, and the junction held 7 bases outside the gene matches.

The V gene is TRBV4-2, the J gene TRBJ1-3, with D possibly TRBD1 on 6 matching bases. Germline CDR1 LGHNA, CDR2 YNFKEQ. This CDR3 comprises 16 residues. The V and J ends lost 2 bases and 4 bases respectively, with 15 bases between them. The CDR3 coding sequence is TGTGCCAGCAGCCAACAAACAGGGCTCACAGGAAACACCATATATTTT. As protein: CASSQQTGLTGNTIYF.

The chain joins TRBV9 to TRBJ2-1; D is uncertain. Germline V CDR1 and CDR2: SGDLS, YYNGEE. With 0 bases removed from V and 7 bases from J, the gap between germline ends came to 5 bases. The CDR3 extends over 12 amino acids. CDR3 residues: CASSVGLNEQFF. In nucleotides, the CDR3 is TGTGCCAGCAGCGTAGGTCTGAATGAGCAGTTCTTC.

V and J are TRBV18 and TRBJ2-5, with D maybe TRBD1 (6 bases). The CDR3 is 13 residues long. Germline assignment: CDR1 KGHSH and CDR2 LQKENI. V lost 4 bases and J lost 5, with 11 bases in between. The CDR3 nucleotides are TGTGCCAGCTCACAACAGGGAGTGGAGACCCAGTACTTC. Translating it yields CASSQQGVETQYF.

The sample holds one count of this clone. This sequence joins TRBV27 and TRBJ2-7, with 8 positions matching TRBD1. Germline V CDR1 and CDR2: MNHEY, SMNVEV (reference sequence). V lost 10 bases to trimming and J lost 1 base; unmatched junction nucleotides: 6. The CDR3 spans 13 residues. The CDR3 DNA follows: TGTGCCACCAGAACAGGGGGGTCCTACGAGCAGTACTTC. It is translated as CATRTGGSYEQYF.

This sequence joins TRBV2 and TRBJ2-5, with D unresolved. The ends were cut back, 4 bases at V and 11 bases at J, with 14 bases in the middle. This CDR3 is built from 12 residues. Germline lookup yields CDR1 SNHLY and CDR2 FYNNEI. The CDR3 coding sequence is TGTGCCAGCAGTGTGAGCGAGCCGGAGCAGTACTTC. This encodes CASSVSEPEQYF.

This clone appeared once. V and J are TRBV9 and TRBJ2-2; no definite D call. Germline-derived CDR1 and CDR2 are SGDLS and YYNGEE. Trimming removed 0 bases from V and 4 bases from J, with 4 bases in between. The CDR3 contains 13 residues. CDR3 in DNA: TGTGCCAGCAGCGTAGCGGGCACCGGGGAGCTGTTTTTT. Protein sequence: CASSVAGTGELFF. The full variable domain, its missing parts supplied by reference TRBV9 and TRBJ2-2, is DSGVTQTPKHLITATGQRVTLRCSPRSGDLSVYWYQQSLDQGLQFLIQYYNGEERAKGNILERFSAQQFPDLHSELNLSSLELGDSALYFCASSVAGTGELFFGEGSRLTVL.

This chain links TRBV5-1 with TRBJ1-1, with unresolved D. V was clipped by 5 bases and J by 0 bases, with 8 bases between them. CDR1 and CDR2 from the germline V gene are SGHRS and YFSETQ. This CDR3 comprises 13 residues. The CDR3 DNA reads TGCGCCAGCAGGCGGAGTTTGAACACTGAAGCTTTCTTT. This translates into CASRRSLNTEAFF.

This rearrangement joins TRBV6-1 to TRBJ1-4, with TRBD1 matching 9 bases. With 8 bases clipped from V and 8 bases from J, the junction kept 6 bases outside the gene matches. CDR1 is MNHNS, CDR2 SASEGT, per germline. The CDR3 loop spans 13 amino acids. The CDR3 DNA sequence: TGTGCCAGCTGCTACAGGGGGCACGAAAAACTGTTTTTT. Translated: CASCYRGHEKLFF.

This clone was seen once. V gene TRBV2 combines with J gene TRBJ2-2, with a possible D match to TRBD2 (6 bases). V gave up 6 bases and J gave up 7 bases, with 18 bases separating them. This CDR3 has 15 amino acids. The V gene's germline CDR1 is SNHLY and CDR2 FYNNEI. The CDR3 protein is CASSPSGLVLGELFF. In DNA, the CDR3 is TGTGCCAGCAGCCCAAGCGGGTTAGTCCTCGGGGAGCTGTTTTTT.

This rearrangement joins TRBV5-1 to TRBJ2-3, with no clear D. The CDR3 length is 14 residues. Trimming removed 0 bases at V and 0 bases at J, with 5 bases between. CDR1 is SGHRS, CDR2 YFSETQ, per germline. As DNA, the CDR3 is TGCGCCAGCAGCTTGGGAGGTAGCACAGATACGCAGTATTTT. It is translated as CASSLGGSTDTQYF.

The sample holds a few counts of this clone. The CDR3 reads CASSPGGGSGNQPQHF. DNA for the CDR3: TGCGCCAGCAGCCCTGGCGGGGGTTCTGGCAATCAGCCCCAGCATTTT. This sequence joins TRBV5-1 and TRBJ1-5; perhaps TRBD1 as D (5 bases). The CDR3 spans 16 residues. V was shortened by 4 bases and J by 2 bases, with 16 bases between the two germline ends. Germline CDR1 and CDR2: SGHRS and YFSETQ.

CDR3 sequence: CASSLNLLGEQFF. The CDR3 coding sequence is TGCGCCAGCAGCTTGAACTTGCTGGGTGAGCAGTTCTTC. This chain uses TRBV5-1 with TRBJ2-1; the D is unclear. The germline V gene encodes CDR1 SGHRS and CDR2 YFSETQ. V was pared by 1 base and J by 9 bases, with 11 bases between. The CDR3 consists of 13 residues.

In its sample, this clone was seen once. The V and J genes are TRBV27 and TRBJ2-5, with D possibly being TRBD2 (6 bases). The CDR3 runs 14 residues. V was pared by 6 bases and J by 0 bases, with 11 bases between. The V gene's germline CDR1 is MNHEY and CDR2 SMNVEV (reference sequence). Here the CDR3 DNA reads TGTGCCAGCAGCCTGACTAGAAACCAAGAGACCCAGTACTTC. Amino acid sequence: CASSLTRNQETQYF.